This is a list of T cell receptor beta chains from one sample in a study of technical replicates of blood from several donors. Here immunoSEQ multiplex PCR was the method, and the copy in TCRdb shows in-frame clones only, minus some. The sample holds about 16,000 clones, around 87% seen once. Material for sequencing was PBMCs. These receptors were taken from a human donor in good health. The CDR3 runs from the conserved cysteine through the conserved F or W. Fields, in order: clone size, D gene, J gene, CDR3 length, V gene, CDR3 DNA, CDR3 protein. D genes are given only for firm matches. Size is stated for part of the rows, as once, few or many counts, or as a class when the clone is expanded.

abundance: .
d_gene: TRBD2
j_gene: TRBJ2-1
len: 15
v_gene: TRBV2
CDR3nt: TGTGCCAGCACGCCGGAGGGGACTAGCGGGACTGAGCAGTTCTTC
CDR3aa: CASTPEGTSGTEQFF

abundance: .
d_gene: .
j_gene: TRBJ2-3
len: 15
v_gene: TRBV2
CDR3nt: TGTGCCAGCAGTGAACAGGGTGATAGGGCAGATACGCAGTATTTT
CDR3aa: CASSEQGDRADTQYF

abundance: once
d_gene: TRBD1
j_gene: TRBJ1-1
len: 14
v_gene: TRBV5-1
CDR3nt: TGCGCCAGCAGCGCAGGGACAGGGAACACTGAAGCTTTCTTT
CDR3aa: CASSAGTGNTEAFF

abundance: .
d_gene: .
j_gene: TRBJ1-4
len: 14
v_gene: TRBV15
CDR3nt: TGTGCCACCAGCAGATCCAGGGCAAGGGAAAAACTGTTTTTT
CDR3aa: CATSRSRAREKLFF

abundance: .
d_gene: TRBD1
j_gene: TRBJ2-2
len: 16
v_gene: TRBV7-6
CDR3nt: TGTGCCAGCAGCTCCCGACAGGGGGTGTTCCCCGGGGAGCTGTTTTTT
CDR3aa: CASSSRQGVFPGELFF

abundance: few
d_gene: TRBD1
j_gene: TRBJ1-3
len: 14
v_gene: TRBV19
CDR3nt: TGTGCCACTTCGACAGGGTATGAGGGAAACACCATATATTTT
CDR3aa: CATSTGYEGNTIYF

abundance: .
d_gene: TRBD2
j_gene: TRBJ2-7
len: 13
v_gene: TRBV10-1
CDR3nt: TGCGCCAGCAGTAGGGGACTAGAAGGCGAGCAGTACTTC
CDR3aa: CASSRGLEGEQYF

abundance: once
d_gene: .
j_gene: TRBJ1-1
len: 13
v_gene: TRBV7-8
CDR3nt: TGTGCCAGCAGCTTTCAAGGGGGCACTGAAGCTTTCTTT
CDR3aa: CASSFQGGTEAFF

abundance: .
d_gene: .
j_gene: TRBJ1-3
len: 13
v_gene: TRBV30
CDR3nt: TGTGCCTGGAGCCGGTCCTCTGGAAACACCATATATTTT
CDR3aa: CAWSRSSGNTIYF

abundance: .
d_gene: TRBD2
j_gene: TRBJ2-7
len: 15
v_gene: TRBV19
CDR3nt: TGTGCCAGTAGTACCTACGGGACTAGCTCCTACGAGCAGTACTTC
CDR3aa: CASSTYGTSSYEQYF

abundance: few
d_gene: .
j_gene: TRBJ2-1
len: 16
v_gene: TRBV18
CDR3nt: TGTGCCAGCTCACCGTTCCGGGACTCAAGTTACAATGAGCAGTTCTTC
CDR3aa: CASSPFRDSSYNEQFF

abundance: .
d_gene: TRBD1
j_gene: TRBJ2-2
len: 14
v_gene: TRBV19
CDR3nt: TGTGCCAGTAGCGGGACAGGGCACACCGGGGAGCTGTTTTTT
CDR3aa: CASSGTGHTGELFF

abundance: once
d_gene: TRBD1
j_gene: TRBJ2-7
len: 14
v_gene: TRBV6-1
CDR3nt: TGTGCCAGCAGGTCCCTGACAGGGGGGTACGAGCAGTACTTC
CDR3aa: CASRSLTGGYEQYF

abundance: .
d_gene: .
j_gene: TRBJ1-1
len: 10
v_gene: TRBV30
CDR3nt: TGTGCCTGGCTACGGACTGAAGCTTTCTTT
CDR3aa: CAWLRTEAFF

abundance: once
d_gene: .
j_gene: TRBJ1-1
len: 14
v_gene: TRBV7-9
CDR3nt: TGTGCCAGCAGCTTAGTTATCGAGGGCACTGAAGCTTTCTTT
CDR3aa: CASSLVIEGTEAFF

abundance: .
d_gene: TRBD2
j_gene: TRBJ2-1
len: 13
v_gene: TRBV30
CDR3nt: TGTGCCACTCGCCCGACTAGCGAGAATGAGCAGTTCTTC
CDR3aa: CATRPTSENEQFF

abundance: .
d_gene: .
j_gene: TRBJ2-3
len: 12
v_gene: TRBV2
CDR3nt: TGTGCCAGCAGTGAACTCACAGATACGCAGTATTTT
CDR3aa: CASSELTDTQYF

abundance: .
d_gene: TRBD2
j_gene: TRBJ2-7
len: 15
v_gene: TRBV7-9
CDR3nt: TGTGCCAGCAGCTTAGCGACTAGCGGGAGCCACGAGCAGTACTTC
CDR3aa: CASSLATSGSHEQYF

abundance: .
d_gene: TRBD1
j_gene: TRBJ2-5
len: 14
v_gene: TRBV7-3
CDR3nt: TGTGCCAGCAGCCCAGGGACAGCCGACCCTCCTCAGTACTTC
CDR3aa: CASSPGTADPPQYF

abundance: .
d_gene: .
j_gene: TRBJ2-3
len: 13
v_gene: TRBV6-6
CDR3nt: TGTGCCAGCATTCCCAAAGGGGCAGATACGCAGTATTTT
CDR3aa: CASIPKGADTQYF

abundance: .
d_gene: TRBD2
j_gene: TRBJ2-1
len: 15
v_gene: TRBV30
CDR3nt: TGTGCCTGGACACATGGGACTAGCGGGTGGAATGAGCAGTTCTTC
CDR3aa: CAWTHGTSGWNEQFF

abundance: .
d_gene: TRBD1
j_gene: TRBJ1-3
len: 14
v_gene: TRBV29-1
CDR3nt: TGCAGCGTTACCCCAGGGGGCGCGGTAAACACCATATATTTT
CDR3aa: CSVTPGGAVNTIYF

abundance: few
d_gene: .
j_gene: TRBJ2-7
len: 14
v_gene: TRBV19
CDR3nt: TGTGCCAGTAGTATAGACGTTAACTCCTACGAGCAGTACTTC
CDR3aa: CASSIDVNSYEQYF

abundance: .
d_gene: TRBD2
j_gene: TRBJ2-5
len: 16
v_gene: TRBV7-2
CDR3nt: TGTGCCAGCAGCTTAGGTTCTAGCGGTAACCAAGAGACCCAGTACTTC
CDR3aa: CASSLGSSGNQETQYF

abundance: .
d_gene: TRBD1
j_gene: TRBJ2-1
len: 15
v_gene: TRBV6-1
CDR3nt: TGTGCCAGCAGGACTGGGGACAGTCTTCTCAATGAGCAGTTCTTC
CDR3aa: CASRTGDSLLNEQFF

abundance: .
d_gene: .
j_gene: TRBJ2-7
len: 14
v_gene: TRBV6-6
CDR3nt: TGTGCCAGCAGCCCACGGGTGCCTCTCTACGAGCAGTACTTC
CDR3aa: CASSPRVPLYEQYF

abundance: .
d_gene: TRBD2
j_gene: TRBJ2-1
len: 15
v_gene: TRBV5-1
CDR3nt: TGCGCCAGCAGCGCAGGACTAGCGGGAGAACATGAGCAGTTCTTC
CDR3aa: CASSAGLAGEHEQFF